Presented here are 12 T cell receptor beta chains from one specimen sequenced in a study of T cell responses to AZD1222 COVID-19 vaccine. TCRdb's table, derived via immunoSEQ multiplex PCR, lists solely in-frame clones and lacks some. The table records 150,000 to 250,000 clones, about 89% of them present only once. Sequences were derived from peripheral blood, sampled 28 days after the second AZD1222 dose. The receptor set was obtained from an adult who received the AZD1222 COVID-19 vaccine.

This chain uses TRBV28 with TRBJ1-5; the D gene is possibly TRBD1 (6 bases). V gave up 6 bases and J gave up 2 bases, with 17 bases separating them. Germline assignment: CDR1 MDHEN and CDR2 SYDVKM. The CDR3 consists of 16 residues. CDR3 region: CASSDPGGDRNQPQHF. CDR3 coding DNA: TGTGCCAGCAGCGACCCGGGGGGCGACCGCAATCAGCCCCAGCATTTT.

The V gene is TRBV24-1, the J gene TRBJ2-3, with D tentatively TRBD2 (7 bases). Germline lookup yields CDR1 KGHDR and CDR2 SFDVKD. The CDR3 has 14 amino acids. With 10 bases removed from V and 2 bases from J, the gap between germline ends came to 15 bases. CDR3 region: CATNEGGATDTQYF. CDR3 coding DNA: TGTGCCACGAATGAAGGGGGGGCCACAGATACGCAGTATTTT.

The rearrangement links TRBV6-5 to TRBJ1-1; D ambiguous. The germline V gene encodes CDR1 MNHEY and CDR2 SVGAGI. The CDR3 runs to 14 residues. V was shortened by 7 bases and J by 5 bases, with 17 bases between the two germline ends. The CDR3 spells CASNPRWAATEAFF. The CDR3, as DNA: TGTGCCAGCAACCCGAGATGGGCCGCAACTGAAGCTTTCTTT.

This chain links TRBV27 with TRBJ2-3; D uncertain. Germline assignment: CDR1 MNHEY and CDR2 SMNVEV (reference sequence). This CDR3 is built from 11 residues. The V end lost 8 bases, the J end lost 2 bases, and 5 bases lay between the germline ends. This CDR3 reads CASGLTDTQYF. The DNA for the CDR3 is TGTGCCAGCGGTCTCACAGATACGCAGTATTTT.

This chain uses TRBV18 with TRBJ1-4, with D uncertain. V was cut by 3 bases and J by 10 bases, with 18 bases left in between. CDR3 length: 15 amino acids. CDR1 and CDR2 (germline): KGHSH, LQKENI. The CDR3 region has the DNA TGTGCCAGCTCACCTCGACGCGGCGGGGAGGGAAAACTGTTTTTT. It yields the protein CASSPRRGGEGKLFF.

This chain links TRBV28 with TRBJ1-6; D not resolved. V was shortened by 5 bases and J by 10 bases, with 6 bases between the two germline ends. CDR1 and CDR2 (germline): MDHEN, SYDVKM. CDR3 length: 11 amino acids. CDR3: CASSITSPLHF. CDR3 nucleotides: TGTGCCAGCAGTATTACGTCACCCCTCCACTTT.

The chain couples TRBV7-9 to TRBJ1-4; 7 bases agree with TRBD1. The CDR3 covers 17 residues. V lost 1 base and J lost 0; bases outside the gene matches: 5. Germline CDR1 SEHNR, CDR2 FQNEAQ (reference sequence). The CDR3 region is CASSLGPGTATNEKLFF. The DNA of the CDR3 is TGTGCCAGCAGCTTAGGCCCAGGGACAGCAACTAATGAAAAACTGTTTTTT.

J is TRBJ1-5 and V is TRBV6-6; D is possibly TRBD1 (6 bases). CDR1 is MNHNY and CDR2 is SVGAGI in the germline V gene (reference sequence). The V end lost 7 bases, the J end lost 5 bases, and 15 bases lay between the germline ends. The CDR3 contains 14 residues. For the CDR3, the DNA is TGTGCCAGCAACTCGAGGGGGGGGGATCAGCCCCAGCATTTT. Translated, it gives CASNSRGGDQPQHF.

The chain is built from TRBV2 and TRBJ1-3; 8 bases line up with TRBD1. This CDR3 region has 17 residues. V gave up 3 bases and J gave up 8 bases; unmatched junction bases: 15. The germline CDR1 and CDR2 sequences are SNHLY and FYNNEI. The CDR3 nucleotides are TGTGCCAGCAGTGATTTACAAGGGGGACAGGAATCGCACACCATATATTTT. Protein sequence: CASSDLQGGQESHTIYF. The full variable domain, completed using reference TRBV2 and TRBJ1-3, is EPEVTQTPSHQVTQMGQEVILRCVPISNHLYFYWYRQILGQKVEFLVSFYNNEISEKSEIFDDQFSVERPDGSNFTLKIRSTKLEDSAMYFCASSDLQGGQESHTIYFGEGSWLTVV.

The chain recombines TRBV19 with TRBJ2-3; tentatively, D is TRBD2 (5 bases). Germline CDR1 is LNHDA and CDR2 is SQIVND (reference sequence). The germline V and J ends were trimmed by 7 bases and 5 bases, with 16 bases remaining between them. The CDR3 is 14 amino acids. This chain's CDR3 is CASTQASFGDTQYF. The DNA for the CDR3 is TGTGCCAGTACCCAGGCTAGCTTCGGAGATACGCAGTATTTT. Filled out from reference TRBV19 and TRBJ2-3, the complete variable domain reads DGGITQSPKYLFRKEGQNVTLSCEQNLNHDAMYWYRQDPGQGLRLIYYSQIVNDFQKGDIAEGYSVSREKKESFPLTVTSAQKNPTAFYLCASTQASFGDTQYFGPGTRLTVL.

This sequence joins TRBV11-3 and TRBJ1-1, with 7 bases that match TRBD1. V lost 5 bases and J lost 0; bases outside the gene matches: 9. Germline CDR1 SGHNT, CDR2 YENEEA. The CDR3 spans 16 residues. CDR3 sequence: CASSLRTGRMNTEAFF. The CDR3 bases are TGTGCCAGCAGCCTCCGGACAGGACGGATGAACACTGAAGCTTTCTTT.

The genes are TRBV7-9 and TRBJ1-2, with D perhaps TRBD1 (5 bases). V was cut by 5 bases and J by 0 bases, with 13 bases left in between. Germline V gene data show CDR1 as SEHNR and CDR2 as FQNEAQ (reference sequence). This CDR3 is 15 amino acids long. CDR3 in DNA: TGTGCCAGCAGCCACATAGGGGAGACTAACTATGGCTACACCTTC. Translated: CASSHIGETNYGYTF.